This T cell receptor (beta chain) was identified during a study of identical twins. TCRdb independently ran MiXCR on the 5' RACE reads; one entry per CDR3 protein. The repertoire holds 200,000 to 250,000 distinct CDR3 sequences, about 6.7% seen once, with more than 12% in the top ten. Germline V lookup: CDR1 SGDLS, CDR2 YYNGEE. The CDR3 is 15 residues long. The J segment lost 4 bases and the V segment lost 5 bases, leaving 7 bases of the junction unmatched. These data were also reused for a study on T cells expressing NK-cell markers.

The chain combines TRBV9 with TRBJ2-3; 10 bases line up with TRBD1. Input material: CD8+ T cells sorted from blood. The receptor's source is a woman aged 18-29 years in good health. This CDR3 is CASRGGQGPPDTQYF. The DNA of the CDR3 is TGTGCCAGCAGGGGGGGACAGGGGCCCCCAGATACGCAGTATTTT.